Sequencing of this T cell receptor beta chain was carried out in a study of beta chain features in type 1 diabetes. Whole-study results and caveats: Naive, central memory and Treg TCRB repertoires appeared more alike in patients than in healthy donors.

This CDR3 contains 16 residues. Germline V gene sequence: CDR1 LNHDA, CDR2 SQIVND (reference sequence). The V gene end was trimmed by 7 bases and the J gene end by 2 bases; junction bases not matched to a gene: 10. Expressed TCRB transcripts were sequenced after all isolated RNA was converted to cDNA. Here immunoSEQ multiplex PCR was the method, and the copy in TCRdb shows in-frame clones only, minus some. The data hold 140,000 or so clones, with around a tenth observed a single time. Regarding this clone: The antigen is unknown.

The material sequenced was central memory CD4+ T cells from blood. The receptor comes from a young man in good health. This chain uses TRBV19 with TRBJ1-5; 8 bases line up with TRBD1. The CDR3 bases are TGTGCCAGTAAGACAGGGGAGAGTAGAGGCAATCAGCCCCAGCATTTT. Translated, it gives CASKTGESRGNQPQHF.